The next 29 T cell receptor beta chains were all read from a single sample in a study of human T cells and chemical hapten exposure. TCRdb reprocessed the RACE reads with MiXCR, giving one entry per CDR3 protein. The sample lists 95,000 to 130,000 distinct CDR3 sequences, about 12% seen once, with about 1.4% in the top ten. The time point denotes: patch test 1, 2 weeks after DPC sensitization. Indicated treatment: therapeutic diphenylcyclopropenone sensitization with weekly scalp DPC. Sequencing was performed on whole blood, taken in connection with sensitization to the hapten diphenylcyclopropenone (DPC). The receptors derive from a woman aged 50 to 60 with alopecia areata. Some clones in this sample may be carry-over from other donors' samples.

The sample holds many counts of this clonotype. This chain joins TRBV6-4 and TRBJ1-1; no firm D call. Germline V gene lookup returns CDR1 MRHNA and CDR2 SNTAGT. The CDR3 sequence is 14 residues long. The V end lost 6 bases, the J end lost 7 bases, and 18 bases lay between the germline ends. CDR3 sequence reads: CASSYSHESFEAFF. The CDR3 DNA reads TGTGCCAGCAGCTACAGTCACGAATCCTTTGAAGCTTTCTTT.

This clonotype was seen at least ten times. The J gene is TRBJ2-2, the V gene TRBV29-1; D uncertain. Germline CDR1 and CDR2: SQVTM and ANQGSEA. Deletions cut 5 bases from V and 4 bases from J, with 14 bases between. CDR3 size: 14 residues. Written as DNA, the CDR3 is TGCAGCGTTTCCCGCGGAATCGGCACCGGGGAGCTGTTTTTT. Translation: CSVSRGIGTGELFF.

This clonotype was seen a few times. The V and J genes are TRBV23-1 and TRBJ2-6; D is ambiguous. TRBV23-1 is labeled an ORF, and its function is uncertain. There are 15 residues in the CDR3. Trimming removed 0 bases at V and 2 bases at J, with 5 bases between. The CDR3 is CASSQSWTGANVLTF. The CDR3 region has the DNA TGCGCCAGCAGTCAATCATGGACTGGGGCCAACGTCCTGACTTTC.

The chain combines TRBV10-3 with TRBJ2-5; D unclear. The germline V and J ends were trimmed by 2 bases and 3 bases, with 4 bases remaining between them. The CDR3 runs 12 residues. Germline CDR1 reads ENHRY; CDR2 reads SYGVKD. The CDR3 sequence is CAISETEETQYF. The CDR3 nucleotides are TGTGCCATCAGTGAGACAGAAGAGACCCAGTACTTC.

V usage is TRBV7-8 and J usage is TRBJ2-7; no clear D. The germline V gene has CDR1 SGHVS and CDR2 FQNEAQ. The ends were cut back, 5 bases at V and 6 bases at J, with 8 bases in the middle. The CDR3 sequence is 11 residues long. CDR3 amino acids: CASSEAVEQYF. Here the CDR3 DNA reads TGTGCCAGCAGCGAAGCCGTCGAGCAGTACTTC.

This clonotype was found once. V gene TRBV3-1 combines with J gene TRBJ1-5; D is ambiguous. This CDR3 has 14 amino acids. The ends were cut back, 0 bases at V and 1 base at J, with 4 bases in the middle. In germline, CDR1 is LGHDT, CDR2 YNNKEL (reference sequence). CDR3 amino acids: CASSQDLSNQPQHF. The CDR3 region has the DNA TGTGCCAGCAGCCAAGATCTCAGCAATCAGCCCCAGCATTTT.

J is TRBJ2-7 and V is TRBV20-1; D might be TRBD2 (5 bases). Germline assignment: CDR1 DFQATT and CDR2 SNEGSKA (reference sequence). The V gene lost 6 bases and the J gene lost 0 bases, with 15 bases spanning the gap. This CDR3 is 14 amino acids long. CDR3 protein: CSAMIEGSSYEQYF. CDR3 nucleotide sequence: TGCAGTGCCATGATAGAGGGTAGCTCCTACGAGCAGTACTTC.

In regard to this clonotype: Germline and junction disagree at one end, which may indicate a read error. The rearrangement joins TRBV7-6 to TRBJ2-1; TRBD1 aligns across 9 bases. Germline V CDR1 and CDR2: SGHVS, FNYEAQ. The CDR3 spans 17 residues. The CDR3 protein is CASSLALSQGAPNEQFF. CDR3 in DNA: TGTGCCAGCAGCCTAGCCCTATCACAGGGGGCACCCAATGAGCAGTTCTTC.

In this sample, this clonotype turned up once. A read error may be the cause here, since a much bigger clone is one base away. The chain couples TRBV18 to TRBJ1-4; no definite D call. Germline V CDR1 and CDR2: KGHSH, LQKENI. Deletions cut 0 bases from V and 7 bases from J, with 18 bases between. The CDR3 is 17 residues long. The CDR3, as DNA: TGTGCCAGCTCACCACCTTTTGTAGGAAATGGGCCTGAAAAACTGTTTTTT. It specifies CASSPPFVGNGPEKLFF.

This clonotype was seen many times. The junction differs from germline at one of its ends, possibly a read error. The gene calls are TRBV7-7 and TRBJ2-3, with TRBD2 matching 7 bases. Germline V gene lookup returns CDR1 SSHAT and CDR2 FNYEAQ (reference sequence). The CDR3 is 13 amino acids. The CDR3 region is CASSLASGDTQYF. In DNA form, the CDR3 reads TGTGCTAGCAGCTTAGCTAGCGGAGATACGCAGTATTTT.

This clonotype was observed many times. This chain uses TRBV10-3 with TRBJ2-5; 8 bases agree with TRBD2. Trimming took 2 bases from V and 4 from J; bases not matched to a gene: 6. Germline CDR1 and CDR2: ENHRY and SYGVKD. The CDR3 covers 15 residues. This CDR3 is CAISEREGISETQYF. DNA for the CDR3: TGTGCCATCAGTGAGCGGGAGGGGATTTCAGAGACCCAGTACTTC.

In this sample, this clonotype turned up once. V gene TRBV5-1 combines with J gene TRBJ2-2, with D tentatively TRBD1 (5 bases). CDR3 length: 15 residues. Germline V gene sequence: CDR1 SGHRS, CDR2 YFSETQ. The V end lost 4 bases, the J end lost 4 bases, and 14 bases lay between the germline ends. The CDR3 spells CASSKDSLTTGELFF. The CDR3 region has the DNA TGCGCCAGCAGCAAAGACAGCCTCACCACCGGGGAGCTGTTTTTT.

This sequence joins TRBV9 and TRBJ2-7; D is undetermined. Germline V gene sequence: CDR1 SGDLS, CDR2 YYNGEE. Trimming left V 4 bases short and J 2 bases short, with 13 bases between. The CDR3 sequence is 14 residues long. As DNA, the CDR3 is TGTGCCAGCAGCCCCTCGGCAGATACCTACGAGCAGTACTTC. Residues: CASSPSADTYEQYF.

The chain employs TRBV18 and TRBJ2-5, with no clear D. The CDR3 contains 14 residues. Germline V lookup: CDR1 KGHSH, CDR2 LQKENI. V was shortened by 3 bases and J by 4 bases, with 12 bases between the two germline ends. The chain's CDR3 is CASSPGRSGETQYF. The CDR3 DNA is TGTGCCAGCTCACCGGGCCGTTCCGGAGAGACCCAGTACTTC.

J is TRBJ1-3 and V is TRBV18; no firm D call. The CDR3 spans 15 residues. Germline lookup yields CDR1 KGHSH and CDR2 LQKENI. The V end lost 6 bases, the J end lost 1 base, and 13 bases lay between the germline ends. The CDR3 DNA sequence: TGTGCCAGCTCGCCCAACTCGAGATCTGGAAACACCATATATTTT. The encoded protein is CASSPNSRSGNTIYF.

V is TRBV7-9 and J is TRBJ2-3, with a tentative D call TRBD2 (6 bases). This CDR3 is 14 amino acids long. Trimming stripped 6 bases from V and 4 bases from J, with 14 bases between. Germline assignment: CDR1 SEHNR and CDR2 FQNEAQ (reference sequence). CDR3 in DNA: TGTGCCAGCAGTACCGCCGGGGGACCAGATACGCAGTATTTT. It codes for CASSTAGGPDTQYF.

In nucleotides, the CDR3 is TGTGCCAGCAGGAACACTGAAGCTTTCTTT. As protein: CASRNTEAFF. The chain carries TRBV28 and TRBJ1-1; D unresolved. Germline V gene sequence: CDR1 MDHEN, CDR2 SYDVKM. The V end was cut by 6 bases, the J end by 1 base, with 0 bases between. CDR3 length: 10 residues.

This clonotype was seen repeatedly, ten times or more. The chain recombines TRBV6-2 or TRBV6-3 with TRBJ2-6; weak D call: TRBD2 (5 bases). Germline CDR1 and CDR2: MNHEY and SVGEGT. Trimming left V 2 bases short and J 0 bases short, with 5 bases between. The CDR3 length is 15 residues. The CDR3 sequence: CASSYGGSGANVLTF. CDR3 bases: TGTGCCAGCAGTTACGGAGGCTCTGGGGCCAACGTCCTGACTTTC.

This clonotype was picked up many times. Here the CDR3 reads CASSLWRQAETQYF. In DNA form, the CDR3 reads TGTGCCAGCAGTTTATGGCGTCAGGCAGAGACCCAGTACTTC. The rearrangement uses TRBV27 and TRBJ2-5; D gene ambiguous. CDR1 MNHEY and CDR2 SMNVEV come from the germline V gene (reference sequence). Deletions cut 1 base from V and 4 bases from J, with 10 bases between. CDR3 size: 14 residues.

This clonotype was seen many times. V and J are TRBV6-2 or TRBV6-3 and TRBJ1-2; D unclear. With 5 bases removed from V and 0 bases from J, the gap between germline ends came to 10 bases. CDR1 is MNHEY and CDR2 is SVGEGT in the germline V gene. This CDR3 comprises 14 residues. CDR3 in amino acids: CASSGLGSNYGYTF. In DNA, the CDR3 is TGTGCCAGCAGTGGCCTAGGCTCTAACTATGGCTACACCTTC.

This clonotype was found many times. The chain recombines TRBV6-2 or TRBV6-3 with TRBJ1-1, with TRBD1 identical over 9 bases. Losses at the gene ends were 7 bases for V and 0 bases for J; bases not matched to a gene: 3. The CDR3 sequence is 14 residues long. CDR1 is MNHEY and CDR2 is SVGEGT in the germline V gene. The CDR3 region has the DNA TGTGCCAGCACGGGACAGGGATTGAACACTGAAGCTTTCTTT. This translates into CASTGQGLNTEAFF.

CDR3 region: CASSPAEWPQHF. In nucleotides, the CDR3 is TGTGCCAGCAGTCCGGCCGAGTGGCCCCAGCATTTT. The chain uses TRBV28 and TRBJ1-5, with D hard to call. The V gene's germline CDR1 is MDHEN and CDR2 SYDVKM. This CDR3 contains 12 residues. Trimming took off 5 bases at V and 9 bases at J, with 11 bases between the two ends.

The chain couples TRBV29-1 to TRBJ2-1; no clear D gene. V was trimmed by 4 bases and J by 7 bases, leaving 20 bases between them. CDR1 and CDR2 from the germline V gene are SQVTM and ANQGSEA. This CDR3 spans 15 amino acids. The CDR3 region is CSVVGLATIQNEQFF. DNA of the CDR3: TGCAGCGTTGTGGGGTTGGCTACTATACAAAATGAGCAGTTCTTC.

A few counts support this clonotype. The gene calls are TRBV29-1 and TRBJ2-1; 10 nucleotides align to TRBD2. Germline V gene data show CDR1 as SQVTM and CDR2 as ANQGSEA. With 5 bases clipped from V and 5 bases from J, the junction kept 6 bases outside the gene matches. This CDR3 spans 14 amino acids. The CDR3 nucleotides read TGCAGCGTTCGGACCAGCGGGAGGGACAATGAGCAGTTCTTC. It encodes CSVRTSGRDNEQFF.

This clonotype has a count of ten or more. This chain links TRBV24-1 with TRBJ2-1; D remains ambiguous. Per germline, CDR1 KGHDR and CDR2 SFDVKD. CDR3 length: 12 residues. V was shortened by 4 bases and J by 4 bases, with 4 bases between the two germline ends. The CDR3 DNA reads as TGTGCCACCAGTGACCCTTACAATGAGCAGTTCTTC. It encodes CATSDPYNEQFF.

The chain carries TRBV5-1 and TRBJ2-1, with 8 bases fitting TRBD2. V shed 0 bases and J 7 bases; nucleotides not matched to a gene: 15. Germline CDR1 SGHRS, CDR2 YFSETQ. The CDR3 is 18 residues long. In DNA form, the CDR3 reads TGCGCCAGCAGCTTGGGAAGTAGACGGAGCGGGAGCATGAATGAGCAGTTCTTC. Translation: CASSLGSRRSGSMNEQFF.

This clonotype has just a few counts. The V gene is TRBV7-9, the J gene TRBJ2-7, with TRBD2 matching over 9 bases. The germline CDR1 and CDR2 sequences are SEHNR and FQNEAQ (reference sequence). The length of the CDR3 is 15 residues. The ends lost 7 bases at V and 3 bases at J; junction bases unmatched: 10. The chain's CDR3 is CASIKDRGGVYEQYF. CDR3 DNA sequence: TGTGCCAGCATAAAGGACCGCGGGGGGGTCTACGAGCAGTACTTC.

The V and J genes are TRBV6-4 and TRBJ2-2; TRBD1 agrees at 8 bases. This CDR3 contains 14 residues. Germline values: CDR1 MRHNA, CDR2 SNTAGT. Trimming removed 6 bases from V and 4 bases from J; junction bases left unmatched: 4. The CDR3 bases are TGTGCCAGCAGAAATACAGGGGGCACCGGGGAGCTGTTTTTT. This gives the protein CASRNTGGTGELFF.

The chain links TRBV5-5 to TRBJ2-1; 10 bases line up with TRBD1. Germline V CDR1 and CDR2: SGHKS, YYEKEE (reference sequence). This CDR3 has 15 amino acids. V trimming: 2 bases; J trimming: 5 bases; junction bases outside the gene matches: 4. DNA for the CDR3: TGTGCCAGCAGCTTCGGACAGGGGGTGGACAATGAGCAGTTCTTC. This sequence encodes CASSFGQGVDNEQFF. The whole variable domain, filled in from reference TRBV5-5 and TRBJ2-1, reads DAGVTQSPTHLIKTRGQQVTLRCSPISGHKSVSWYQQVLGQGPQFIFQYYEKEERGRGNFPDRFSARQFPNYSSELNVNALLLGDSALYLCASSFGQGVDNEQFFGPGTRLTVL.